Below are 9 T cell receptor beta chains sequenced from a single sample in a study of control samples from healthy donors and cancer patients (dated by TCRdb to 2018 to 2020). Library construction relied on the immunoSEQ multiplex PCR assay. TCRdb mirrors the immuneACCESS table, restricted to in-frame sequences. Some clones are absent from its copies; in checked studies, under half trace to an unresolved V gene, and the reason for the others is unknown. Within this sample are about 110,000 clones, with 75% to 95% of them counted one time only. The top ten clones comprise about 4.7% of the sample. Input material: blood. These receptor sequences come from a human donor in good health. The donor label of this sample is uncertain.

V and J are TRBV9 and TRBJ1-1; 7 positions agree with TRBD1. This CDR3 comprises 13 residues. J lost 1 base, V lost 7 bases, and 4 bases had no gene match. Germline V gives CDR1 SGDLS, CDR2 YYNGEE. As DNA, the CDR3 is TGTGCCAGCCAGGGGGATCGGAACACTGAAGCTTTCTTT. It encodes CASQGDRNTEAFF.

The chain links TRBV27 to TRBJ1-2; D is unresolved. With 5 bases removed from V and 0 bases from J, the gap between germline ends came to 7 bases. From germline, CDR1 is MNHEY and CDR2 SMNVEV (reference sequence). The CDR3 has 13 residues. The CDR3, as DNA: TGTGCCAGCAGTCCGACACCTAACTATGGCTACACCTTC. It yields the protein CASSPTPNYGYTF.

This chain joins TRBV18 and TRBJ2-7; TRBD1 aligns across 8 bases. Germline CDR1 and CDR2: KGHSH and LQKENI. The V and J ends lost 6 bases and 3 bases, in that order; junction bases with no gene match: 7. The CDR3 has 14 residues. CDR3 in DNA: TGTGCCAGCTCGCAGACAGGGGAACTCTACGAGCAGTACTTC. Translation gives CASSQTGELYEQYF.

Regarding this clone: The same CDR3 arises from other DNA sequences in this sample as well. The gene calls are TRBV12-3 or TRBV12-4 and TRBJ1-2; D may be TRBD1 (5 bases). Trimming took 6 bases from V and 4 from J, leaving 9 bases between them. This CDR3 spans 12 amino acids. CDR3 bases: TGTGCCAGCAGCCCAGACAGCTATGGCTACACCTTC. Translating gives CASSPDSYGYTF.

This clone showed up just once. The CDR3 sequence is CARSLEGQSDTQYF. CDR3 bases: TGTGCCAGAAGCTTGGAGGGTCAATCGGATACGCAGTATTTT. The chain joins TRBV5-3 to TRBJ2-3; no definite D call. TRBV5-3 is an open reading frame, and its role is uncertain. Trimming left V 0 bases short and J 6 bases short, with 11 bases between. The CDR3 has 14 residues.

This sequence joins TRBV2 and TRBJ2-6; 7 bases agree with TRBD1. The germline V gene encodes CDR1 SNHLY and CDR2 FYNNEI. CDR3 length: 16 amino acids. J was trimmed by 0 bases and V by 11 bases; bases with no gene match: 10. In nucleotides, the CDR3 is TGTGCCGGAAAAGGGGGCTTAAACTCTGGGGCCAACGTCCTGACTTTC. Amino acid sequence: CAGKGGLNSGANVLTF.

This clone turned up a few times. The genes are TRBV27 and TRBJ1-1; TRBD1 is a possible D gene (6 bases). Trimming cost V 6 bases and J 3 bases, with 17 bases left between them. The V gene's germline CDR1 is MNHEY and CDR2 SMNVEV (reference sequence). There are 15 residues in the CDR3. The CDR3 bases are TGTGCCAGCAGGCCCTCGACAGGTTGGGACACTGAAGCTTTCTTT. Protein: CASRPSTGWDTEAFF.

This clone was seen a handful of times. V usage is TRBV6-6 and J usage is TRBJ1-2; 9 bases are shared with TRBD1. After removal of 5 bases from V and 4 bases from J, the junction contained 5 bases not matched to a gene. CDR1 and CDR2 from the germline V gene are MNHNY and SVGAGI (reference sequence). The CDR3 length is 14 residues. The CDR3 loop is CASSREDRGYGYTF. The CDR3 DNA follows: TGTGCCAGCAGTAGGGAGGACAGGGGCTATGGCTACACCTTC.

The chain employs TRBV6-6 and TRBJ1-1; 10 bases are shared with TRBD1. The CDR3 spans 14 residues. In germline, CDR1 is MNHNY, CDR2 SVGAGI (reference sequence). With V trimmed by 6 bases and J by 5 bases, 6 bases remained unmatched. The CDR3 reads CASSLTGGETEAFF. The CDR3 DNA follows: TGTGCCAGCAGCCTGACAGGGGGCGAGACTGAAGCTTTCTTT.